This section outlines one TCR beta chain sequence together with its context. Its binding antigen is unknown. The input lacks base qualities; no much larger clone sits a single base away. This record comes from a study of control samples from healthy donors and cancer patients (dated by TCRdb to the early 2020s). The library was built by means of the immunoSEQ multiplex PCR assay. TCRdb carries this immuneACCESS record with in-frame sequences only. Its versions omit some clonotypes, under half of them owing to an unresolved V gene in the studies checked, with the rest unexplained. This sample has 150,000 or so clones in its table, and around nine tenths of those were observed once. Nearly 5% of the sample is in the top ten clones. Counted from cysteine to phenylalanine, this CDR3 has 14 amino acids. Only the CDR3 region is kept as DNA, spanning 42 bases read in frame from base 1. For CDR1 and CDR2, the germline V gene (reference sequence) lists LGHDT and YNNKEL. The trim is 6 bases for V and 6 bases for J, with a gap of 16 bases between the germline ends.

Sequencing was done on a sample of blood. The chain was built from TRBV3-1 (or the pseudogene TRBV3-2) and TRBJ2-3; the D gene is perhaps TRBD1, from 6 matching bases. This TCR derives from a woman in her 30s in good health. The DNA reads TGTGCCAGCAGAAAAGCAGGGGCACCGGATACGCAGTATTTT. This encodes CASRKAGAPDTQYF.